The present T cell receptor (beta chain) was sequenced within a study of blood T cell repertoires in COVID-19. On the study more broadly: Both acute and convalescent COVID-19 samples were obtained from the United States, Italy and Spain.

The CDR3 is 15 amino acids. Germline V gene lookup returns CDR1 SGHRS and CDR2 YFSETQ. Deletions cut 0 bases from V and 6 bases from J, with 14 bases between. Researchers sorted participants into cohorts using their self-reported clinical history. Some clones are missing from TCRdb's copy, which holds only in-frame ones; the method was immunoSEQ multiplex PCR. The table has a few hundred thousand clones, roughly 86% seen once; the top ten hold roughly 2.9%. The clonotype originates from a woman in her forties or fifties who had been exposed to COVID-19. The specimen was PBMCs or T cells enriched from blood (not recorded which). The chain combines TRBV5-1 with TRBJ2-3; maybe TRBD1 (6 bases). CDR3 region: CASSLVVRGPDTQYF. The CDR3 nucleotides read TGCGCCAGCAGCTTGGTAGTCAGGGGTCCCGATACGCAGTATTTT.